This paragraph reports one TCR beta chain. These data belong to a study of blood T cells in healthy people across ages. Sample-barcoded 5' priming and a J-beta primer mix drove a second PCR of about 6 to 12 cycles. TCRdb reanalysed the 5' RACE reads using MiXCR and keeps one entry per CDR3 protein. The sample has a few hundred thousand distinct CDR3 sequences; roughly 26% are singletons. This CDR3 spans 16 amino acids. The germline gives CDR1 MNHEY, CDR2 SMNVEV (reference sequence). Trimming cost V 0 bases and J 9 bases, with 15 bases left between them. The specimen was blood. V usage is TRBV27 and J usage is TRBJ1-6; a possible D gene is TRBD1 (5 bases). The origin of this receptor is a woman between 65 and 79 years old in good health. The CDR3, as DNA: TGTGCCAGCAGTTTATCGATGCTGGCAGGGCGTTCACCCCTCCACTTT. Residues: CASSLSMLAGRSPLHF.